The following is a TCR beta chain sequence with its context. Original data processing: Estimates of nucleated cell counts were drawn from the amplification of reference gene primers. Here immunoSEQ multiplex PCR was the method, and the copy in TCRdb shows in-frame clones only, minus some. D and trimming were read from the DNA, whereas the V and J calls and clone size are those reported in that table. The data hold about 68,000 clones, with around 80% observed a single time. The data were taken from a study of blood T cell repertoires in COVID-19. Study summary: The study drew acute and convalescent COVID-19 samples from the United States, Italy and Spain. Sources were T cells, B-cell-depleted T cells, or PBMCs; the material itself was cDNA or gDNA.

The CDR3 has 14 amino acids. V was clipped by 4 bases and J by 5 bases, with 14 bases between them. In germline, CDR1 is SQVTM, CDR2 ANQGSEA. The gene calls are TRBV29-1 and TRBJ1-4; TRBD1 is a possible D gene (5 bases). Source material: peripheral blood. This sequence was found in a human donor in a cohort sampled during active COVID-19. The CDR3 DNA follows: TGCAGCGTTGCCCTCGGTAGGGGAAATGAAAAACTGTTTTTT. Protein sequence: CSVALGRGNEKLFF.